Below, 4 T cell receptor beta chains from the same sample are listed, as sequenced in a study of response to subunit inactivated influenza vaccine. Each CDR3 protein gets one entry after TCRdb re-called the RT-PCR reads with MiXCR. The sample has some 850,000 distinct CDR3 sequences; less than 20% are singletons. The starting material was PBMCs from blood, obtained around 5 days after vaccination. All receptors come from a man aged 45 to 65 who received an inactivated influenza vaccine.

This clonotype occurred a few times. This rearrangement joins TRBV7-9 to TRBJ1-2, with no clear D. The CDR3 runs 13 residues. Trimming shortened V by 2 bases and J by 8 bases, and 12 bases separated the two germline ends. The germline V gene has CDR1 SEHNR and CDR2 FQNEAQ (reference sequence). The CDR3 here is CASSLIGLSGYTF. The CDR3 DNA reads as TGTGCCAGCAGCTTAATCGGGCTATCGGGCTACACCTTC.

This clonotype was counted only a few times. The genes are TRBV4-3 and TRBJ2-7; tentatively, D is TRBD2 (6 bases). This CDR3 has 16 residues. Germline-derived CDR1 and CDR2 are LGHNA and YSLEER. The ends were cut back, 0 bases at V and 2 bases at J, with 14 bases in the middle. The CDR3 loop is CASSQDRLGLTYEQYF. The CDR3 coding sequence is TGCGCCAGCAGCCAAGATCGCTTGGGACTTACCTACGAGCAGTACTTC.

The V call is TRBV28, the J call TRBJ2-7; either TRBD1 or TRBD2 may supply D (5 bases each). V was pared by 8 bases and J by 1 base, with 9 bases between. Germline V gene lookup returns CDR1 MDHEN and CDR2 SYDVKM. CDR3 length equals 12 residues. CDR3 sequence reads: CASWGPSYEQYF. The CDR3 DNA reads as TGTGCCAGCTGGGGACCTTCCTACGAGCAGTACTTC.

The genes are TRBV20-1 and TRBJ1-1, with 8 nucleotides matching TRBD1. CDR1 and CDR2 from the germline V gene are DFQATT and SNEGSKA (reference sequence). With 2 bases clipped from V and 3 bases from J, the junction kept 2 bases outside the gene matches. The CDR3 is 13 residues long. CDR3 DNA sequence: TGCAGTGCTAGACCCAGGGGGCACACTGAAGCTTTCTTT. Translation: CSARPRGHTEAFF.